This is a list of T cell receptor beta chains from one sample in a study of cytomegalovirus exposure and HLA in healthy donors. Sequenced by immunoSEQ multiplex PCR; TCRdb stores in-frame clones only, minus some. The sample has around 140,000 clones; approximately 82% are singletons. Sequencing input: PBMCs. Receptors were obtained from a man aged 35 to 55 in good health and CMV-seronegative. Both conserved end residues are part of each CDR3. A D gene is named only where the DNA matches it firmly. A row's size may be missing; if present it is once, few, many or a size class.

v_gene	d_gene	abundance	j_gene	CDR3nt	CDR3aa
TRBV7-9	NA	NA	TRBJ2-1	TGTGCCAGCAGGGGCTACCTAAATGAGCAGTTCTTC	CASRGYLNEQFF
TRBV7-9	TRBD1	few	TRBJ2-7	TGTGCCAGCAGCAGTCAGGGGGTTGGGAACGAGCAGTACTTC	CASSSQGVGNEQYF
TRBV5-1	NA	NA	TRBJ1-5	TGCGCCAGCAGCTTGGGACAGGATTTTGGGCAGCCCCAGCATTTT	CASSLGQDFGQPQHF
TRBV6-5	NA	few	TRBJ1-2	TGTGCCAGCAGTTTGGGCAGGGGCTACACCTTC	CASSLGRGYTF
TRBV13	NA	few	TRBJ2-5	TGTGCCAGCGGGGGGACAGCCTTTGAGACCCAGTACTTC	CASGGTAFETQYF
TRBV9	NA	NA	TRBJ1-2	TGTGCCAGCAGCGTAGGAGATTCGTCTCCCTATGGCTACACCTTC	CASSVGDSSPYGYTF
TRBV5-4	TRBD2	NA	TRBJ2-1	TGTGCCAGCAGCCCGGGCGGGACTAGCGATCGGTCCTACAATGAGCAGTTCTTC	CASSPGGTSDRSYNEQFF
TRBV30	TRBD1	NA	TRBJ1-5	TGTGCCTGGAGTGGCAGGGGGAATCAGCCCCAGCATTTT	CAWSGRGNQPQHF
TRBV4-2	NA	NA	TRBJ1-4	TGTGCCAGCAGCCACGGGGGGAATGAAAAACTGTTTTTT	CASSHGGNEKLFF
TRBV5-1	TRBD2	many	TRBJ2-7	TGCGCCAGCAGCTTCGCTAGCGGGGCCTACGAGCAGTACTTC	CASSFASGAYEQYF
TRBV5-1	NA	NA	TRBJ2-3	TGCGCCAGCAGCGCCGGGGATCGTGGAGATACGCAGTATTTT	CASSAGDRGDTQYF
TRBV11-2	NA	NA	TRBJ1-2	TGTGCCAGCAGCTTAGGGGGCCGGGAGGGCTATGGCTACACCTTC	CASSLGGREGYGYTF
TRBV5-1	NA	few	TRBJ1-1	TGCGCCAGCAGCTATTTTTCTACAGGGACCACTGAAGCTTTCTTT	CASSYFSTGTTEAFF
TRBV27	TRBD2	NA	TRBJ2-1	TGTGCCAGCGGGAGGACTAGCGGGAATGAGCAGTTCTTC	CASGRTSGNEQFF
TRBV6-5	TRBD1	NA	TRBJ1-2	TGTGCCAGCAGTACCGACAGGGGTTCCTCCTGGGGCTACACCTTC	CASSTDRGSSWGYTF
TRBV6-5	NA	NA	TRBJ1-5	TGTGCCAGCAGTCGACAGCCATATAGCAATCAGCCCCAGCATTTT	CASSRQPYSNQPQHF
TRBV18	NA	NA	TRBJ2-2	TGTGCCAGCTCCGGATTACTGGGGCAGGCCACGAACACCGGGGAGCTGTTTTTT	CASSGLLGQATNTGELFF
TRBV2	TRBD2	NA	TRBJ2-2	TGTGCCAGCACGCGGGGGTGGACCGGGGAGCTGTTTTTT	CASTRGWTGELFF
TRBV28	NA	NA	TRBJ1-4	TGTGCTGTTCTAGGGATCGGGGATGAAAAACTGTTTTTT	CAVLGIGDEKLFF
TRBV29-1	TRBD1	NA	TRBJ2-1	TGCAGCGTAACCCGGGACAGGGGCTACAATGAGCAGTTCTTC	CSVTRDRGYNEQFF
TRBV9	TRBD1	NA	TRBJ1-6	TGTGCCAGCAGCCCCGGACAGGGGGGTTCACCCCTCCACTTT	CASSPGQGGSPLHF
TRBV21-1	NA	NA	TRBJ2-2	TGTGCCAGCAGCAAAGCGCTCATCGACAGGGGGAAGGGGCTGTTTTTT	CASSKALIDRGKGLFF
TRBV7-3	TRBD2	NA	TRBJ2-3	TGTGCCAGCAGCCCGTCGGGGGGGGCGAGCACAGATACGCAGTATTTT	CASSPSGGASTDTQYF
TRBV18	TRBD1	once	TRBJ2-7	TGTGCCAGCTCACCACCGACAGGGGCCTCCTACGAGCAGTACTTC	CASSPPTGASYEQYF
TRBV18	NA	NA	TRBJ1-5	TGTGCCAGCTCACCCGCGGGGGATCAGCCCCAGCATTTT	CASSPAGDQPQHF
TRBV13	NA	NA	TRBJ2-3	TGTGCCAGCAGCTTAGCGACAGTTTCAAGCACAGATACGCAGTATTTT	CASSLATVSSTDTQYF
TRBV6-5	TRBD1	once	TRBJ1-2	TGTGCCAGCAGCAGGGACAGGAGAAACTATGGCTACACCTTC	CASSRDRRNYGYTF
TRBV4-1	TRBD1	NA	TRBJ1-1	TGCGCCAGCAGCCAAGGGTATTGGGGGACAGGGGGCGGAGGCACTGAAGCTTTCTTT	CASSQGYWGTGGGGTEAFF
TRBV4-3	TRBD1	NA	TRBJ1-5	TGCGCCAGCAGCGTAGGGGGCTGGGATCAGCCCCAGCATTTT	CASSVGGWDQPQHF
TRBV2	NA	NA	TRBJ1-2	TGTGCCAGCAGGGACAGCTATGGCTACACCTTC	CASRDSYGYTF
TRBV19	TRBD1	NA	TRBJ2-2	TGTGCCACCGGCCGGGACAGGGGTTCCGGGGAGCTGTTTTTT	CATGRDRGSGELFF
TRBV7-3	TRBD2	few	TRBJ2-1	TGTGCCAGCAGCTTTAGCGGGGGGGCCCACAATGAGCAGTTCTTC	CASSFSGGAHNEQFF
TRBV7-2	TRBD1	NA	TRBJ1-1	TGTGCCAGCAGCCTAGGGGGCAGTCGGGCTTTCTTT	CASSLGGSRAFF
TRBV6-6	NA	NA	TRBJ1-2	TGTGCCAGCAGCCGCGGGGGGCAGGGTCGCAACTATGGCTACACCTTC	CASSRGGQGRNYGYTF
TRBV14	NA	NA	TRBJ2-7	TGTGCCAGCAGCCCAATTAAAAGGGGGTCCTACGAGCAGTACTTC	CASSPIKRGSYEQYF